The 20 T cell receptor beta chains reported below all come from one sample, sequenced in a study of cytomegalovirus exposure and HLA in healthy donors. Researchers ran the PCR with 60 Vbeta and 13 Jbeta primers. This table comes from immunoSEQ multiplex PCR, and its TCRdb copy is limited to in-frame clones, with some not included. The repertoire shows about 130,000 clones; the top ten hold more than 1.5%. The sequenced material came from PBMCs. The receptor source for this set is a middle-aged woman in good health and CMV-seropositive.

The chain has TRBV30 and TRBJ1-1, with D tentatively TRBD1 (5 bases). This CDR3 contains 14 residues. Trimming left V 3 bases short and J 0 bases short, with 11 bases between. CDR1 is GTSNPN and CDR2 is SVGIG in the germline V gene (reference sequence). The CDR3 nucleotides read TGTGCCTGGAGGGAGGGACGGGTGAACACTGAAGCTTTCTTT. Its translation is CAWREGRVNTEAFF.

The chain uses TRBV13 and TRBJ2-7, with 12 bases lining up with TRBD1. With V trimmed by 5 bases and J by 2 bases, 4 bases remained unmatched. The CDR3 totals 15 residues. The V gene's germline CDR1 is PRHDT and CDR2 FYEKMQ (reference sequence). CDR3 loop: CASSPGQGATYEQYF. CDR3 nucleotides: TGTGCCAGCAGCCCGGGACAGGGGGCGACCTACGAGCAGTACTTC.

The rearrangement joins TRBV25-1 to TRBJ2-7; TRBD2 is a possible D gene (5 bases). Germline V gene data show CDR1 as MGHDK and CDR2 as SYGVNS. V was trimmed by 9 bases and J by 5 bases, leaving 14 bases between them. CDR3 length: 12 residues. This CDR3 is CASSRAANEQYF. CDR3 DNA sequence: TGTGCCAGTTCGCGAGCGGCCAACGAGCAGTACTTC.

Regarding this clone: Mismatch with germline at one junction end may stem from a read error. The chain has TRBV7-3 and TRBJ2-3; 7 bases align to TRBD1. Germline CDR1 and CDR2: SGHTA and FQGTGA. The CDR3 contains 15 residues. The CDR3 loop reads CASSFDPGTARQFHF. Written as DNA, the CDR3 is TGTGCCAGCAGCTTCGATCCCGGGACAGCGAGACAGTTTCATTTT.

V and J are TRBV19 and TRBJ2-5; D unclear. V lost 8 bases to trimming and J lost 2 bases, with 6 bases between them. Germline V gene sequence: CDR1 LNHDA, CDR2 SQIVND (reference sequence). There are 11 residues in the CDR3. The CDR3 DNA reads TGTGCCAGTCGCCAGCAAGAGACCCAGTACTTC. Protein sequence: CASRQQETQYF. Full variable domain (outside the CDR3, taken from reference TRBV19 and TRBJ2-5): DGGITQSPKYLFRKEGQNVTLSCEQNLNHDAMYWYRQDPGQGLRLIYYSQIVNDFQKGDIAEGYSVSREKKESFPLTVTSAQKNPTAFYLCASRQQETQYFGPGTRLLVL.

The rearrangement uses TRBV7-8 and TRBJ1-1; a possible D gene is TRBD1 (6 bases). This CDR3 is built from 14 residues. V was shortened by 5 bases and J by 1 base, with 11 bases between the two germline ends. Germline V gene lookup returns CDR1 SGHVS and CDR2 FQNEAQ. DNA for the CDR3: TGTGCCAGCAGCCTGGGACACACGAACACTGAAGCTTTCTTT. It is translated as CASSLGHTNTEAFF.

The chain recombines TRBV4-3 with TRBJ1-4; the match to TRBD1 covers 9 bases. J lost 0 bases, V lost 1 base, and 6 bases had no gene match. CDR1 and CDR2 (germline): LGHNA, YSLEER. This CDR3 spans 18 amino acids. CDR3 coding DNA: TGCGCCAGCAGCCAAGTTTGGGGACAGGGTGCAACTAATGAAAAACTGTTTTTT. Protein sequence: CASSQVWGQGATNEKLFF.

The chain recombines TRBV28 with TRBJ2-7; 12 bases align to TRBD2. Germline lookup yields CDR1 MDHEN and CDR2 SYDVKM. CDR3 length: 15 residues. With 4 bases clipped from V and 3 bases from J, the junction kept 4 bases outside the gene matches. This chain's CDR3 is CASSSATSGSYEQYF. CDR3 nucleotide sequence: TGTGCCAGCAGTTCTGCGACTAGCGGGAGCTACGAGCAGTACTTC.

V and J are TRBV10-2 and TRBJ2-7, with D possibly TRBD1 on 5 matching bases. Trimming removed 6 bases at V and 3 bases at J, with 12 bases between. Germline V gene lookup returns CDR1 WSHSY and CDR2 SAAADI. The CDR3 consists of 13 residues. The CDR3 bases are TGCGCCAGCAGCCAGGGCAGCCGCTACGAGCAGTACTTC. Its translation is CASSQGSRYEQYF.

V usage is TRBV7-8 and J usage is TRBJ2-7; 11 bases match TRBD2. Germline loops: CDR1 SGHVS, CDR2 FQNEAQ. The length of the CDR3 is 16 residues. V dropped 5 bases and J dropped 5; count of bases not matched to a gene: 11. For the CDR3, the DNA is TGTGCCAGCAGCCCCCGACTAGCGGGACCAGATCACGAGCAGTACTTC. Amino acid sequence: CASSPRLAGPDHEQYF.

A note on this clone: This sample includes further DNA sequences coding for the same CDR3. The rearrangement joins TRBV10-1 to TRBJ2-7; tentative D call: TRBD2 (6 bases). The ends were cut back, 0 bases at V and 2 bases at J, with 26 bases in the middle. Per germline, CDR1 WNHNN and CDR2 SYGVQD (reference sequence). The CDR3 is 20 amino acids. This chain's CDR3 is CASSESIEDYQRRAPYEQYF. In nucleotides, the CDR3 is TGCGCCAGCAGTGAGTCGATCGAGGACTACCAGCGAAGGGCGCCCTACGAGCAGTACTTC.

The chain uses TRBV27 and TRBJ1-1; 9 nucleotides match TRBD1. V shed 2 bases, J shed 10 bases, and the junction held 17 bases outside the gene matches. Germline V gene lookup returns CDR1 MNHEY and CDR2 SMNVEV (reference sequence). The CDR3 spans 17 residues. CDR3 in amino acids: CASSLGERGTGFQGAFF. CDR3 coding DNA: TGTGCCAGCAGTTTAGGGGAACGTGGGACAGGGTTCCAGGGAGCTTTCTTT.

The chain combines TRBV11-2 with TRBJ1-2, with TRBD1 matching 8 bases. This CDR3 is 14 amino acids long. V gave up 7 bases and J gave up 8 bases; unmatched junction bases: 12. Germline lookup yields CDR1 SGHAT and CDR2 FQNNGV. The CDR3 sequence: CASTRTGSGVGYTF. The DNA of the CDR3 is TGTGCCAGCACCCGGACAGGGTCAGGTGTCGGCTACACCTTC.

The chain uses TRBV5-4 and TRBJ2-2; 8 bases map to TRBD1. Germline CDR1 is SGHNT and CDR2 is YYREEE (reference sequence). The CDR3 consists of 15 residues. The ends lost 2 bases at V and 1 base at J; junction bases unmatched: 1. The CDR3 loop is CASSFGTGNTGELFF. The DNA of the CDR3 is TGTGCCAGCAGCTTCGGGACAGGGAACACCGGGGAGCTGTTTTTT.

V usage is TRBV11-2 and J usage is TRBJ1-1; D unclear. The CDR3 runs to 14 residues. Germline CDR1 is SGHAT and CDR2 is FQNNGV. V shed 1 base and J shed 1 base, with 7 bases lying between them. CDR3 residues: CASSLVRENTEAFF. CDR3 coding DNA: TGTGCCAGCAGCTTAGTACGGGAGAACACTGAAGCTTTCTTT.

This chain uses TRBV19 with TRBJ2-6, with a weak D call TRBD1 (6 bases). The germline V and J ends were trimmed by 3 bases and 3 bases, with 12 bases remaining between them. The CDR3 sequence is 16 residues long. Germline V gives CDR1 LNHDA, CDR2 SQIVND (reference sequence). This chain's CDR3 is CASSIITGNGANVLTF. CDR3 nucleotide sequence: TGTGCCAGTAGTATCATCACAGGGAATGGGGCCAACGTCCTGACTTTC.

This chain uses TRBV20-1 with TRBJ2-1; D is uncertain. Trimming left V 2 bases short and J 6 bases short, with 5 bases between. Per the germline V gene, CDR1 is DFQATT and CDR2 is SNEGSKA (reference sequence). There are 11 residues in the CDR3. CDR3 coding DNA: TGCAGTGCTAGACTCTCCAATGAGCAGTTCTTC. This encodes CSARLSNEQFF.

The V call is TRBV4-1, the J call TRBJ2-1; the match to TRBD2 covers 12 bases. The CDR3 is 15 amino acids. The germline CDR1 and CDR2 sequences are MGHRA and YSYEKL. The junction had 4 bases not matched to a gene; V was cut back by 0 bases and J by 10 bases. The CDR3 DNA is TGCGCCAGCAGCCAAGAAGCTAGCGGGAGGGCCGAGCAGTTCTTC. It is translated as CASSQEASGRAEQFF.

The V call is TRBV6-6, the J call TRBJ1-2, with 8 bases aligning to TRBD1. Germline V gene sequence: CDR1 MNHNY, CDR2 SVGAGI (reference sequence). The CDR3 totals 15 residues. V was clipped by 6 bases and J by 5 bases; unmatched bases: 11. As DNA, the CDR3 is TGTGCCAGCAGCAGGACAGGGCTCCAACGTTATGGCTACACCTTC. It encodes CASSRTGLQRYGYTF.

This chain connects TRBV21-1 to TRBJ2-3; the table's D call TRBD2 went unverified against the DNA. TRBV21-1 is noted as a pseudogene. The CDR3 sequence is 19 residues long. The CDR3 coding sequence is TGTGCCAGCAGCAAAGGGGCCGGGAGCGGGAGGCCGCGGGATGATACGCAGTATTTT. As protein: CASSKGAGSGRPRDDTQYF.